Below, 29 T cell receptor beta chains from the same sample are listed, as sequenced in a study of T cells after yellow fever vaccination. Using its own MiXCR run on the 5' RACE reads, TCRdb lists one record per CDR3 protein. The data contain 150,000 to 200,000 distinct CDR3 sequences, about a tenth of them singletons. The source was CD8+ T cells sorted from PBMCs, collected 45 days after the yellow fever booster vaccination. Receptors originate from a man aged 18 to 30 who received the YFV17D yellow fever vaccine.

V gene TRBV7-9 combines with J gene TRBJ2-2, with 7 bases aligning to TRBD1. Looked up from germline, CDR1 is SEHNR and CDR2 is FQNEAQ (reference sequence). This CDR3 has 16 residues. The trim removed 2 bases at V and 0 bases at J, leaving 3 bases unmatched. CDR3 residues: CASSLPGTANTGELFF. The CDR3 DNA follows: TGTGCCAGCAGCTTACCCGGGACAGCGAACACCGGGGAGCTGTTTTTT.

The CDR3 DNA reads TGTGCCAGTAGTACTCATCTGTTGGGAAAGCCCCAGCATTTT. Its translation: CASSTHLLGKPQHF. The chain is built from TRBV19 and TRBJ1-5, with D hard to call. CDR1 and CDR2 from the germline V gene are LNHDA and SQIVND (reference sequence). V was clipped by 4 bases and J by 8 bases, with 15 bases between them. There are 14 residues in the CDR3. Full variable domain (remainder filled in from reference TRBV19 and TRBJ1-5): DGGITQSPKYLFRKEGQNVTLSCEQNLNHDAMYWYRQDPGQGLRLIYYSQIVNDFQKGDIAEGYSVSREKKESFPLTVTSAQKNPTAFYLCASSTHLLGKPQHFGDGTRLSIL.

This clonotype occurred many times. The rearrangement links TRBV10-3 to TRBJ2-3; possible D gene TRBD2, 5 bases. The CDR3 contains 16 residues. Per the germline V gene, CDR1 is ENHRY and CDR2 is SYGVKD. Trimming took 0 bases from V and 2 from J, leaving 12 bases between them. CDR3 bases: TGTGCCATCAGTGAGTCGAGGAGCGGCATCACAGATACGCAGTATTTT. Translating it yields CAISESRSGITDTQYF.

This clonotype was counted between two and nine times. This rearrangement joins TRBV20-1 to TRBJ2-4, with 7 bases lining up with TRBD2. This CDR3 comprises 16 residues. CDR1 is DFQATT and CDR2 is SNEGSKA in the germline V gene (reference sequence). V trimming: 6 bases; J trimming: 0 bases; junction bases outside the gene matches: 11. The CDR3 spells CSAKTAGVLAKNIQYF. The CDR3 DNA reads as TGCAGTGCCAAAACGGCGGGAGTACTAGCCAAAAACATTCAGTACTTC.

This clonotype was detected only a few times. V is TRBV4-1 and J is TRBJ2-5; D is possibly TRBD2 (5 bases). Trimming removed 1 base from V and 5 bases from J, with 17 bases in between. The CDR3 is 16 residues long. Germline V gives CDR1 MGHRA, CDR2 YSYEKL. The CDR3 region is CASSQASQLARETQYF. CDR3 coding DNA: TGCGCCAGCAGCCAAGCGAGTCAGCTAGCTCGGGAGACCCAGTACTTC.

This chain uses TRBV6-5 with TRBJ1-1, with no clear D. The V end lost 2 bases, the J end lost 1 base, and 11 bases lay between the germline ends. The length of the CDR3 is 15 residues. Looked up from germline, CDR1 is MNHEY and CDR2 is SVGAGI. CDR3 sequence: CASSYTATGNTEAFF. DNA of the CDR3: TGTGCCAGCAGTTACACCGCAACGGGGAACACTGAAGCTTTCTTT.

This clonotype was observed a few times. CDR3 bases: TGTGCCACCAGCATAAGAATTGGCCCCACTGAAGCTTTCTTT. Amino acid sequence: CATSIRIGPTEAFF. The chain is built from TRBV15 and TRBJ1-1; unclear D gene. V was pared by 4 bases and J by 4 bases, with 13 bases between. The CDR3 sequence is 14 residues long. Germline CDR1 reads LNHNV; CDR2 reads YYDKDF (reference sequence).

This chain joins TRBV5-4 and TRBJ2-5; possible D gene TRBD1, 6 bases. Per the germline V gene, CDR1 is SGHNT and CDR2 is YYREEE (reference sequence). The CDR3 contains 14 residues. The V gene lost 2 bases and the J gene lost 4 bases, with 12 bases spanning the gap. The CDR3 DNA reads as TGTGCCAGCAGCTTAAAACTGACAGGAGAGACCCAGTACTTC. It encodes CASSLKLTGETQYF. Filled out from reference TRBV5-4 and TRBJ2-5, the complete variable domain reads ETGVTQSPTHLIKTRGQQVTLRCSSQSGHNTVSWYQQALGQGPQFIFQYYREEENGRGNFPPRFSGLQFPNYSSELNVNALELDDSALYLCASSLKLTGETQYFGPGTRLLVL.

The sample holds a few counts of this clonotype. The J gene is TRBJ2-7, the V gene TRBV12-5, with TRBD2 identical over 7 bases. The CDR3 spans 15 residues. J gave up 3 bases and V 4 bases, and 9 bases lay outside the gene matches. Germline V CDR1 and CDR2: LGHNT, FRNRAP. The chain's CDR3 is CASGSSGGKFYEQYF. The CDR3 coding sequence is TGTGCTAGTGGTTCCTCCGGGGGGAAATTCTACGAGCAGTACTTC.

The rearrangement links TRBV7-8 to TRBJ2-2; the D gene could be TRBD1 or TRBD2 (5 bases each). Germline V lookup: CDR1 SGHVS, CDR2 FQNEAQ. The CDR3 is 16 amino acids. V shed 0 bases and J shed 6 bases, with 14 bases lying between them. The CDR3 DNA reads TGTGCCAGCAGCTTAGCGGGAGAAGGGGTCTCCGGGGAGCTGTTTTTT. This sequence encodes CASSLAGEGVSGELFF.

V usage is TRBV28 and J usage is TRBJ1-2, with unresolved D. This CDR3 comprises 13 residues. The V end was cut by 7 bases, the J end by 8 bases, with 17 bases between. The germline V gene encodes CDR1 MDHEN and CDR2 SYDVKM. The CDR3 loop reads CASIPTGVSGYTF. The CDR3 DNA reads TGTGCCAGCATCCCGACCGGGGTTAGCGGCTACACCTTC.

The sample holds many counts of this clonotype. The V and J genes are TRBV27 and TRBJ1-1, with D possibly matching TRBD1 (5 bases). Germline assignment: CDR1 MNHEY and CDR2 SMNVEV (reference sequence). V was shortened by 5 bases and J by 3 bases, with 16 bases between the two germline ends. The CDR3 runs to 15 residues. DNA for the CDR3: TGTGCCAGCAGTCCCTGGGGCGGGGAGCACACTGAAGCTTTCTTT. Translated: CASSPWGGEHTEAFF.

In its sample, this clonotype was seen a few times. This sequence joins TRBV6-2 or TRBV6-3 and TRBJ2-1; 13 bases line up with TRBD2. This CDR3 has 17 residues. Germline V gene data show CDR1 as MNHEY and CDR2 as SVGEGT. V shed 6 bases, J shed 1 base, and the junction held 6 bases outside the gene matches. CDR3 protein: CASSPGLAGWSYNEQFF. CDR3 bases: TGTGCCAGCAGCCCGGGACTAGCGGGGTGGTCCTACAATGAGCAGTTCTTC.

This clonotype was seen more than once but under ten times. The chain uses TRBV5-1 and TRBJ2-1; D remains unclear. Trimming left V 1 base short and J 6 bases short, with 8 bases between. Germline CDR1 and CDR2: SGHRS and YFSETQ. CDR3 length: 13 amino acids. The CDR3 loop is CASSLFAVNEQFF. Written as DNA, the CDR3 is TGCGCCAGCAGCTTGTTTGCAGTCAATGAGCAGTTCTTC. Together with reference TRBV5-1 and TRBJ2-1, the CDR3 gives the full variable domain: KAGVTQTPRYLIKTRGQQVTLSCSPISGHRSVSWYQQTPGQGLQFLFEYFSETQRNKGNFPGRFSGRQFSNSRSEMNVSTLELGDSALYLCASSLFAVNEQFFGPGTRLTVL.

V usage is TRBV6-5 and J usage is TRBJ1-2, with 8 bases lining up with TRBD1. V lost 4 bases to trimming and J lost 4 bases; unmatched junction nucleotides: 5. Germline V gene sequence: CDR1 MNHEY, CDR2 SVGAGI. The CDR3 covers 14 residues. This chain's CDR3 is CASSSRTGTYGYTF. The CDR3 nucleotides read TGTGCCAGCAGTTCCCGGACAGGGACCTATGGCTACACCTTC.

This clonotype was counted between two and nine times. The rearrangement joins TRBV15 to TRBJ1-1, with a weak D call TRBD1 (6 bases). The V gene lost 5 bases and the J gene lost 3 bases, with 16 bases spanning the gap. The CDR3 is 15 residues long. Germline CDR1 LNHNV, CDR2 YYDKDF (reference sequence). CDR3 bases: TGTGCCACCAGCGGCCCCAGGGGTTATGACACTGAAGCTTTCTTT. Its protein product is CATSGPRGYDTEAFF.

This rearrangement joins TRBV5-4 to TRBJ2-1; TRBD2 aligns across 7 bases. Germline CDR1 reads SGHNT; CDR2 reads YYREEE (reference sequence). The ends lost 2 bases at V and 7 bases at J; junction bases unmatched: 3. The CDR3 runs 13 residues. The CDR3 bases are TGTGCCAGCAGCTTCGGGGGGAGGAATGAGCAGTTCTTC. It codes for CASSFGGRNEQFF.

This chain connects TRBV4-1 to TRBJ2-2; D possibly corresponds to TRBD2 (5 bases). Germline V gene data show CDR1 as MGHRA and CDR2 as YSYEKL. The CDR3 contains 16 residues. V was trimmed by 3 bases and J by 6 bases, leaving 17 bases between them. The CDR3 bases are TGCGCCAGCAGCCATCCCCCATCGGGATCGGCCGGGGAGCTGTTTTTT. Its protein product is CASSHPPSGSAGELFF.

The chain employs TRBV27 and TRBJ1-1; 7 nucleotides line up with TRBD1. The germline V gene encodes CDR1 MNHEY and CDR2 SMNVEV (reference sequence). V gave up 2 bases and J gave up 3 bases; unmatched junction bases: 12. The CDR3 extends over 17 amino acids. The CDR3 bases are TGTGCCAGCAGTTTAAGGGGGCTTTTCTTTTCGGACACTGAAGCTTTCTTT. Its translation: CASSLRGLFFSDTEAFF.

This clonotype occurred many times. The V and J genes are TRBV19 and TRBJ1-6; D may be TRBD1 (6 bases). Germline V gives CDR1 LNHDA, CDR2 SQIVND (reference sequence). V was clipped by 7 bases and J by 9 bases, with 10 bases between them. There are 12 residues in the CDR3. In DNA form, the CDR3 reads TGTGCCAGTATCATACAGGGTTCACCCCTCCACTTT. Protein: CASIIQGSPLHF.

This clonotype was found a few times. The chain is built from TRBV11-2 and TRBJ2-6; D call uncertain. The CDR3 covers 11 residues. V was cut by 8 bases and J by 6 bases, with 5 bases left in between. CDR1 and CDR2 (germline): SGHAT, FQNNGV. The CDR3 DNA reads as TGTGCCAGCGTGATGGCCAACGTCCTGACTTTC. Amino acid sequence: CASVMANVLTF.

The rearrangement uses TRBV3-1 and TRBJ2-1; TRBD2 might be the D (6 bases). CDR1 is LGHDT, CDR2 YNNKEL, per germline (reference sequence). This CDR3 contains 15 residues. Between the trimmed V and J ends, which lost 0 bases and 1 base, there was a span of 7 bases. The CDR3 loop is CASSQEGTSYNEQFF. CDR3 bases: TGTGCCAGCAGCCAAGAAGGGACTTCCTACAATGAGCAGTTCTTC.

This clonotype occurred many times. V usage is TRBV20-1 and J usage is TRBJ2-7; possible D gene TRBD2, 5 bases. Trimming removed 0 bases at V and 0 bases at J, with 9 bases between. CDR3 length equals 14 residues. Germline V gives CDR1 DFQATT, CDR2 SNEGSKA (reference sequence). This chain's CDR3 is CSARDREGSYEQYV. As DNA, the CDR3 is TGCAGTGCTAGAGATCGGGAAGGCTCCTACGAGCAGTACGTC.

This chain connects TRBV7-6 to TRBJ1-6, with TRBD1 matching over 7 bases. Trimming removed 3 bases from V and 7 bases from J; junction bases left unmatched: 6. The germline CDR1 and CDR2 sequences are SGHVS and FNYEAQ. CDR3 size: 15 residues. The CDR3 region has the DNA TGTGCCAGCAGCTTTCGACAGGGAGAGAATTCACCCCTCCACTTT. This translates into CASSFRQGENSPLHF.

This chain uses TRBV3-1 with TRBJ1-2; unclear D gene. V was shortened by 3 bases and J by 2 bases, with 4 bases between the two germline ends. Germline lookup yields CDR1 LGHDT and CDR2 YNNKEL (reference sequence). This CDR3 is built from 12 residues. CDR3 sequence reads: CASSHRNYGYTF. CDR3 nucleotides: TGTGCCAGCAGCCACAGAAACTATGGCTACACCTTC.

This chain joins TRBV21-1 and TRBJ2-7. TRBV21-1 is a known pseudogene. The CDR3 has 15 amino acids. The CDR3, as DNA: TGTGCCAGCAGCAAAAACTGGGAAGGAACCTACGAGCAGTACGTC. It is translated as CASSKNWEGTYEQYV.

The chain joins TRBV6-2 or TRBV6-3 to TRBJ1-5, with a tentative D call TRBD1 (6 bases). V lost 10 bases and J lost 6, with 16 bases in between. There are 13 residues in the CDR3. Germline V lookup: CDR1 MNHEY, CDR2 SVGEGT. CDR3 nucleotides: TGTGCCATCACTAGGGGGGCCGGTCAGCCCCAGCATTTT. This encodes CAITRGAGQPQHF.

The chain combines TRBV6-1 with TRBJ2-2; D possibly corresponds to TRBD1 (6 bases). The CDR3 spans 16 residues. Germline loops: CDR1 MNHNS, CDR2 SASEGT. Trimming took 6 bases from V and 1 from J, leaving 15 bases between them. CDR3 DNA: TGTGCCAGCAGGGGACACCTAAGGGGGAACACCGGGGAGCTGTTTTTT. This sequence encodes CASRGHLRGNTGELFF.

This clonotype was found a few times. The V gene is TRBV5-6, the J gene TRBJ1-2; 10 bases map to TRBD1. The CDR3 spans 14 residues. Germline V gene sequence: CDR1 SGHDT, CDR2 YYEEEE. With V trimmed by 4 bases and J by 4 bases, 4 bases remained unmatched. CDR3 bases: TGTGCCAGCAGCAGACAGGGGGCCGTCTATGGCTACACCTTC. It codes for CASSRQGAVYGYTF.